A selection of T cell receptor beta chains follows, all from one sample in a study of blood T cell repertoires in COVID-19. The data were produced by immunoSEQ multiplex PCR, yet TCRdb's version contains in-frame clones alone and is incomplete. The sample has fewer than 85,000 clones; 65% to 85% are singletons. Sequencing was done on a sample of peripheral blood. All receptors come from an older woman with acute or convalescent COVID-19. Each CDR3 is given with its conserved first and last residue. The order of the fields is CDR3 DNA, CDR3 protein, V gene, clone size, J gene, D gene. The D gene is left open where the match is weak. Size values are once, few and many counts, or a class for expanded clones, and some rows have none.

CDR3nt: TGCGCCAGCAGCCAAGAGGGGACAGGCGATGAAAAACTGTTTTTT
CDR3aa: CASSQEGTGDEKLFF
v_gene: TRBV4-3
abundance: NA
j_gene: TRBJ1-4
d_gene: TRBD1

CDR3nt: TGTGCCTGGAGGGGGACAGGCCGTGAAGCTTTCTTT
CDR3aa: CAWRGTGREAFF
v_gene: TRBV30
abundance: NA
j_gene: TRBJ1-1
d_gene: TRBD1

CDR3nt: TGTGCCAGCAGCCAAGTGACAGGGTTGGGCGCCGGGGAGCTGTTTTTT
CDR3aa: CASSQVTGLGAGELFF
v_gene: TRBV14
abundance: few
j_gene: TRBJ2-2
d_gene: TRBD1

CDR3nt: TGCGGCGACAGGATCTATGGCTACACCTTC
CDR3aa: CGDRIYGYTF
v_gene: TRBV21-1
abundance: NA
j_gene: TRBJ1-2
d_gene: NA

CDR3nt: TGTGCCAGCAGCCTGGACAGGGGGCTGAGTGAGCAGTACTTC
CDR3aa: CASSLDRGLSEQYF
v_gene: TRBV7-8
abundance: few
j_gene: TRBJ2-7
d_gene: TRBD1

CDR3nt: TGTGCCAGCTCACCAGGGGTTGGAGGCACTGAAGCTTTCTTT
CDR3aa: CASSPGVGGTEAFF
v_gene: TRBV18
abundance: few
j_gene: TRBJ1-1
d_gene: NA

CDR3nt: TGTGCCAGCAGTGAATGGGGAGAAAGTGGCAATCAGCCCCAGCATTTT
CDR3aa: CASSEWGESGNQPQHF
v_gene: TRBV2
abundance: NA
j_gene: TRBJ1-5
d_gene: NA

CDR3nt: TGTGCCAGCAGCGTATCCTGGCTAGCGGGGGAGAGCACAGATACGCAGTATTTT
CDR3aa: CASSVSWLAGESTDTQYF
v_gene: TRBV9
abundance: NA
j_gene: TRBJ2-3
d_gene: TRBD2

CDR3nt: TGCGCCAGCAGCTTGGGGGAGGCCCAAACGGCAAGCGGGGAGCTGTTTTTT
CDR3aa: CASSLGEAQTASGELFF
v_gene: TRBV5-1
abundance: NA
j_gene: TRBJ2-2
d_gene: NA

CDR3nt: TGTGCCAGCAGCTTCGGGATGATGAACACTGAAGCTTTCTTT
CDR3aa: CASSFGMMNTEAFF
v_gene: TRBV7-2
abundance: once
j_gene: TRBJ1-1
d_gene: NA

CDR3nt: TGTGCCAGCAGCCCAGGACAGGGGGAGGTATATGGCTACACCTTC
CDR3aa: CASSPGQGEVYGYTF
v_gene: TRBV7-2
abundance: few
j_gene: TRBJ1-2
d_gene: TRBD1

CDR3nt: TGTGCCAGCAGCTTAGACCAGGGTAGGCGTAGCGGAAAACTGTTTTTT
CDR3aa: CASSLDQGRRSGKLFF
v_gene: TRBV7-2
abundance: NA
j_gene: TRBJ1-4
d_gene: NA

CDR3nt: TGTGCCTGGAGTCCCACACAGGGAAGAAGGAGGTACGAGCAGTACTTC
CDR3aa: CAWSPTQGRRRYEQYF
v_gene: TRBV30
abundance: NA
j_gene: TRBJ2-7
d_gene: NA

CDR3nt: TGCAGCGTTGAAGAGGAGCAAAACTATGGCTACACCTTC
CDR3aa: CSVEEEQNYGYTF
v_gene: TRBV29-1
abundance: NA
j_gene: TRBJ1-2
d_gene: NA

CDR3nt: TGTGCCAGCAGTTCAATTCCGGACAGGTCCAAAAACATTCAGTACTTC
CDR3aa: CASSSIPDRSKNIQYF
v_gene: TRBV27
abundance: few
j_gene: TRBJ2-4
d_gene: TRBD1

CDR3nt: TGCAGTGCTAGTTGGGGGGGGAATCAGCCCCAGCATTTT
CDR3aa: CSASWGGNQPQHF
v_gene: TRBV20-1
abundance: NA
j_gene: TRBJ1-5
d_gene: NA

CDR3nt: TGTGCCAGCAGAAGGGGACAGGCAAATGAAAAACTGTTTTTT
CDR3aa: CASRRGQANEKLFF
v_gene: TRBV2
abundance: NA
j_gene: TRBJ1-4
d_gene: TRBD1

CDR3nt: TGTGCCAGCAGGGGAGTTCGGGCAGGAGAGCAGTACTTC
CDR3aa: CASRGVRAGEQYF
v_gene: TRBV27
abundance: NA
j_gene: TRBJ2-7
d_gene: NA

CDR3nt: TGCGCCAGCAGCCGGGACAGGGGACCTCAGGATGGCTACACCTTC
CDR3aa: CASSRDRGPQDGYTF
v_gene: TRBV10-1
abundance: NA
j_gene: TRBJ1-2
d_gene: TRBD1

CDR3nt: TGTGCCAGTAGTATAGCAACAGGTCGCAATCAGCCCCAGCATTTT
CDR3aa: CASSIATGRNQPQHF
v_gene: TRBV19
abundance: NA
j_gene: TRBJ1-5
d_gene: NA

CDR3nt: TGTGCCACCAGTGATCCCTCCAGGGGAAGGGTAGAGACCCAGTACTTC
CDR3aa: CATSDPSRGRVETQYF
v_gene: TRBV24-1
abundance: NA
j_gene: TRBJ2-5
d_gene: NA

CDR3nt: TGCAGCGTTGAAGGCAGGGGGCTTCCTGGAAACACCATATATTTT
CDR3aa: CSVEGRGLPGNTIYF
v_gene: TRBV29-1
abundance: NA
j_gene: TRBJ1-3
d_gene: TRBD1

CDR3nt: TGTGCCAGCACCAGCCTCGGGGCAGGGGGCGACGGGCTTGGCTATGGCTACACCTTC
CDR3aa: CASTSLGAGGDGLGYGYTF
v_gene: TRBV5-6
abundance: NA
j_gene: TRBJ1-2
d_gene: TRBD1

CDR3nt: TGTGCCAGCAGTGAAGAACTAGCGGAAAAACTGTTTTTT
CDR3aa: CASSEELAEKLFF
v_gene: TRBV6-1
abundance: few
j_gene: TRBJ1-4
d_gene: NA

CDR3nt: TGCGCCAGCAGGGGCCAAGCCTTGAACACCGGGGAGCTGTTTTTT
CDR3aa: CASRGQALNTGELFF
v_gene: TRBV5-1
abundance: NA
j_gene: TRBJ2-2
d_gene: NA

CDR3nt: TGTGCCAGCAGCATCCCGCCCGGACGGCGGGAGGGATACAATGAGCAGTTCTTC
CDR3aa: CASSIPPGRREGYNEQFF
v_gene: TRBV14
abundance: NA
j_gene: TRBJ2-1
d_gene: TRBD2

CDR3nt: TGTGCCAGCAGTTACTCGCCAGGACAGGGACAAACTTTCTTT
CDR3aa: CASSYSPGQGQTFF
v_gene: TRBV6-5
abundance: NA
j_gene: TRBJ1-1
d_gene: TRBD1

CDR3nt: TGTGCCAGCAGCTTAGGACAGGGGAAATACAATGAGCAGTTCTTC
CDR3aa: CASSLGQGKYNEQFF
v_gene: TRBV7-3
abundance: many
j_gene: TRBJ2-1
d_gene: TRBD1

CDR3nt: TGCGCCAGCAGCCAAGGAGCGGGGGGGGAAGAGACCCAGTACTTC
CDR3aa: CASSQGAGGEETQYF
v_gene: TRBV4-1
abundance: NA
j_gene: TRBJ2-5
d_gene: TRBD2

CDR3nt: TGTGCCAGCAGCCAGGGTAGCAATCAGCCCCAGCATTTT
CDR3aa: CASSQGSNQPQHF
v_gene: TRBV6-5
abundance: medium-sized
j_gene: TRBJ1-5
d_gene: NA

CDR3nt: TGTGCCAGCAGCTTAGCGACAGGTGAAAATTCACCCCTCCACTTT
CDR3aa: CASSLATGENSPLHF
v_gene: TRBV7-2
abundance: NA
j_gene: TRBJ1-6
d_gene: NA

CDR3nt: TGTGCCATCAGTGCCGGGACAGACGGCAATCAGCCCCAGCATTTT
CDR3aa: CAISAGTDGNQPQHF
v_gene: TRBV10-3
abundance: NA
j_gene: TRBJ1-5
d_gene: TRBD1

CDR3nt: TGTGCCAGCAGCACTCTAGGACAGGGCCCGGATGGCTACACCTTC
CDR3aa: CASSTLGQGPDGYTF
v_gene: TRBV6-5
abundance: NA
j_gene: TRBJ1-2
d_gene: TRBD1

CDR3nt: TGTGCCATCAGTGAAACAGGGGGCGATTCTTTTGGCTACACCTTC
CDR3aa: CAISETGGDSFGYTF
v_gene: TRBV10-3
abundance: NA
j_gene: TRBJ1-2
d_gene: TRBD1

CDR3nt: TGTGCCAGCAGCCTCAACAGGAGTGGGGAAAAACTGTTTTTT
CDR3aa: CASSLNRSGEKLFF
v_gene: TRBV6-5
abundance: NA
j_gene: TRBJ1-4
d_gene: NA

CDR3nt: TGTGCCAGCAGCCCTACCGGGACATTTTTCACAGATACGCAGTATTTT
CDR3aa: CASSPTGTFFTDTQYF
v_gene: TRBV27
abundance: once
j_gene: TRBJ2-3
d_gene: NA

CDR3nt: TGTGCCACCCAAAGCCTCGGGCAGGGGTGGATGAACACTGAAGCTTTCTTT
CDR3aa: CATQSLGQGWMNTEAFF
v_gene: TRBV19
abundance: NA
j_gene: TRBJ1-1
d_gene: NA

CDR3nt: TGTGCCAGCAGCCCGGGTTTCTCCATAGAAGAGACCCAGTACTTC
CDR3aa: CASSPGFSIEETQYF
v_gene: TRBV5-8
abundance: NA
j_gene: TRBJ2-5
d_gene: NA

CDR3nt: TGTGCCAGCAGTTACTACCCCCCGGGACAGTACTCCTACGAGCAGTACTTC
CDR3aa: CASSYYPPGQYSYEQYF
v_gene: TRBV6-2/TRBV6-3
abundance: NA
j_gene: TRBJ2-7
d_gene: TRBD1

CDR3nt: TGTGCCAGCAGGCCCGACAGTATGTACCAAGAGACCCAGTACTTC
CDR3aa: CASRPDSMYQETQYF
v_gene: TRBV28
abundance: NA
j_gene: TRBJ2-5
d_gene: NA

CDR3nt: TGTGCCAGCAGCCCCAACCAAGAGACCCAGTACTTC
CDR3aa: CASSPNQETQYF
v_gene: TRBV7-2
abundance: NA
j_gene: TRBJ2-5
d_gene: NA

CDR3nt: TGTGCCACGGAGGACAGGGCGGGAAATAACTATGGCTACACCTTC
CDR3aa: CATEDRAGNNYGYTF
v_gene: TRBV6-4
abundance: NA
j_gene: TRBJ1-2
d_gene: TRBD1